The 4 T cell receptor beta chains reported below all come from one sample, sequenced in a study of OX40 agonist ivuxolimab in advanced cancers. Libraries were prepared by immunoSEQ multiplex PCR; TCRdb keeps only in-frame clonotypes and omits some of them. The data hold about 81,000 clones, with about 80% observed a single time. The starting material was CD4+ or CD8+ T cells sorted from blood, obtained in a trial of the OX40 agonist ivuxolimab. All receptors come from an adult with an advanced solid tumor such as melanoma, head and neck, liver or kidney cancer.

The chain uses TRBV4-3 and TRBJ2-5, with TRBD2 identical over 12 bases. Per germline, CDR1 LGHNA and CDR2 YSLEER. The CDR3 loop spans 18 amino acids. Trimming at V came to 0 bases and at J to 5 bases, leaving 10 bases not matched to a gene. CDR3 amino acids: CASSQDELAGGPEETQYF. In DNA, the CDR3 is TGCGCCAGCAGCCAAGATGAGCTAGCGGGAGGGCCCGAGGAGACCCAGTACTTC.

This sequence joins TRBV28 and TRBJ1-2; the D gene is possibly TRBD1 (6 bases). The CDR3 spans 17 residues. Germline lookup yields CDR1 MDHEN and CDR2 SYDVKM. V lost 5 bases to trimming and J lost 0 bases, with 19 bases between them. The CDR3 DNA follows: TGTGCCAGCAGTCTAAGGCTGACAGGCCTGTCTAACTATGGCTACACCTTC. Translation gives CASSLRLTGLSNYGYTF.

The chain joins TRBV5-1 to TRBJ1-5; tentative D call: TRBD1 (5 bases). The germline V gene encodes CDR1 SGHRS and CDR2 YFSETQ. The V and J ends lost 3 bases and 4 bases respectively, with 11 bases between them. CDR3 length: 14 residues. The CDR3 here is CASSSEGRNQPQHF. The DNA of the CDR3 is TGCGCCAGCAGCTCGGAGGGGCGGAATCAGCCCCAGCATTTT.

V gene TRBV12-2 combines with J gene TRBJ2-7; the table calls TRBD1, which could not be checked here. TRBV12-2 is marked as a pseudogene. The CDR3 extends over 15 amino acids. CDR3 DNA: TGTGCAAGTACCCCACAGGGGTCAGGGTCCTACGAGCAGTACGTC. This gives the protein CASTPQGSGSYEQYV.